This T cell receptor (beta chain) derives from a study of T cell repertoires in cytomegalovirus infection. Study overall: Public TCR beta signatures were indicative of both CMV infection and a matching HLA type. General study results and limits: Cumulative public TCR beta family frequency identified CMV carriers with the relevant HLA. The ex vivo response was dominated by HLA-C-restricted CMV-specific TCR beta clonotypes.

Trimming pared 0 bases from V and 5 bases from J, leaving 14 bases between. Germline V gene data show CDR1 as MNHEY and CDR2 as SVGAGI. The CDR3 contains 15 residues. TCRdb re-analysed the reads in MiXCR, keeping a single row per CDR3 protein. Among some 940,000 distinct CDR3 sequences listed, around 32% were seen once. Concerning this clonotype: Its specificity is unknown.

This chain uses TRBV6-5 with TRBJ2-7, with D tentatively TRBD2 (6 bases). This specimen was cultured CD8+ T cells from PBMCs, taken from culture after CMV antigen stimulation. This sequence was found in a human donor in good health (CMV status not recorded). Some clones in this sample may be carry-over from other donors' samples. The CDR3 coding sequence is TGTGCCAGCAGTTACTCAGGACTAACACCCGACGAGCAGTACTTC. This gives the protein CASSYSGLTPDEQYF.